This T cell receptor beta chain was recorded in a study of cytomegalovirus exposure and HLA in healthy donors. Study results and limitations: Cytomegalovirus-associated status was assigned to about 150 TCR beta chains. As confirmed in vitro, a few CMV-associated chains were specific for CMV antigens. In a later analysis, HLA-C alleles had the fewest associated TCRs, DRB1 alleles the most.

The PCR contained 60 Vbeta and 13 Jbeta primers. TCRdb's copy holds only in-frame clones and misses some; the assay was immunoSEQ multiplex PCR. The data contain 120,000 or so clones, 80% of them singletons. V lost 7 bases, J lost 4 bases, and 3 bases stayed unmatched. This CDR3 has 13 amino acids. CDR1 is SGHTA, CDR2 FQGNSA, per germline. Notes on this clone: Its specificity is unknown.

Sequenced: PBMCs. This sequence joins TRBV7-2 and TRBJ1-3, with TRBD1 matching over 8 bases. This receptor was obtained from a man aged 35 to 55 in good health and CMV-seronegative. The CDR3 is CASTTGVGNTIYF. DNA for the CDR3: TGTGCCAGCACGACAGGGGTGGGAAACACCATATATTTT.